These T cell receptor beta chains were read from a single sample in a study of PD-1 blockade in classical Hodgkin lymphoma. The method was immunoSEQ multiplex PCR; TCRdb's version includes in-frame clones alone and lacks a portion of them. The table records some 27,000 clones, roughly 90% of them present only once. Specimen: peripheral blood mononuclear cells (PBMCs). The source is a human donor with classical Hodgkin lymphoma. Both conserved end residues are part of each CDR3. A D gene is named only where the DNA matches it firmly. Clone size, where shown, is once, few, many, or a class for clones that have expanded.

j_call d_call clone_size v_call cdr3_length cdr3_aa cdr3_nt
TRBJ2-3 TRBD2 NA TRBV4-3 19 CASSRGLLAGGFRTDTQYF TGCGCCAGCAGCCGAGGCCTACTAGCGGGAGGGTTCCGCACAGATACGCAGTATTTT
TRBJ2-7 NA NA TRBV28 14 CASSFGSRVYEQYF TGTGCCAGCAGTTTCGGGAGCCGAGTCTACGAGCAGTACTTC
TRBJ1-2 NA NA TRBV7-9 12 CASSLQGNGYTF TGTGCCAGCAGCTTACAGGGGAATGGCTACACCTTC
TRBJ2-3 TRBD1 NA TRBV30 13 CAWSRGWTDTQYF TGTGCCTGGAGCAGGGGGTGGACAGATACGCAGTATTTT
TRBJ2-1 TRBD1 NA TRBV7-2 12 CASSTGTDRGVF TGTGCCAGCAGCACCGGAACGGACAGGGGCGTCTTC
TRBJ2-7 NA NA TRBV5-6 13 CASTWGGSYEQYF TGTGCCAGCACCTGGGGTGGCTCCTACGAGCAGTACTTC
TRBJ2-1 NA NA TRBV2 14 CAPALPSSYNEQFF TGTGCCCCAGCGTTGCCGAGCTCCTACAATGAGCAGTTCTTC
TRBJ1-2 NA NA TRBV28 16 CASSSPARGNLYGYTF TGTGCCAGCAGTTCACCCGCCCGGGGGAATCTCTATGGCTACACCTTC
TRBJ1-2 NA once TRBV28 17 CASRGSGRGGPNYGYTF TGTGCCAGCAGGGGAAGTGGACGGGGGGGCCCAAACTATGGCTACACCTTC
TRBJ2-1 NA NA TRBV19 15 CASSPSGHAYNEQFF TGTGCCAGTAGCCCCAGCGGGCACGCCTACAATGAGCAGTTCTTC
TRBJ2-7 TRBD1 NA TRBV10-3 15 CAISSPGQGIYEQYF TGTGCCATCAGCTCCCCGGGACAGGGTATCTACGAGCAGTACTTC
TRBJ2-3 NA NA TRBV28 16 CASRKPVVGFSDTQYF TGTGCCAGCAGAAAGCCCGTCGTAGGATTTTCAGATACGCAGTATTTT
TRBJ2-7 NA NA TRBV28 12 CASSFGSYEQYF TGTGCCAGCAGTTTTGGGTCCTACGAGCAGTACTTC
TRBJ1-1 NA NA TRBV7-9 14 CASSLSASNTEAFF TGTGCCAGCAGCTTATCGGCATCGAACACTGAAGCTTTCTTT
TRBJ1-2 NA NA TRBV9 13 CASSVGGDYGYTF TGTGCCAGCAGCGTAGGGGGGGACTATGGCTACACCTTC
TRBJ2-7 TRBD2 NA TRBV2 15 CASTPELAGIYEQYF TGTGCCAGCACTCCCGAACTAGCGGGGATCTACGAGCAGTACTTC
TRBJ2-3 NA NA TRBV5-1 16 CASSLAPGLLSGTQYF TGCGCCAGCAGCTTGGCCCCGGGGCTACTATCTGGTACGCAGTATTTT
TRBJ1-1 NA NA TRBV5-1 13 CASSAQQRGEAFF TGCGCCAGCAGCGCACAGCAACGCGGTGAAGCTTTCTTT
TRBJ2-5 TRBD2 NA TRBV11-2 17 CASSLGTSGRARETQYF TGTGCCAGCAGCTTAGGCACTAGCGGGAGGGCCCGGGAGACCCAGTACTTC
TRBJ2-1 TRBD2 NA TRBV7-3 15 CASSLLAGGRNEQFF TGTGCCAGCAGCTTACTAGCGGGAGGCAGAAATGAGCAGTTCTTC
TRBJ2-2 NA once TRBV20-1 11 CSARGPGELFF TGCAGTGCTAGAGGTCCGGGGGAGCTGTTTTTT
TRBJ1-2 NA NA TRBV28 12 CASSFTRYGYTF TGTGCCAGCAGTTTCACGAGGTATGGCTACACCTTC
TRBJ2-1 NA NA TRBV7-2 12 CASSLGLNEQFF TGTGCCAGCAGCTTAGGGCTCAACGAGCAGTTCTTC
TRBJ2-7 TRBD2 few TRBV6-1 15 CASSALPSGSYEQYF TGTGCCAGCAGTGCGCTGCCTAGCGGGTCCTACGAGCAGTACTTC
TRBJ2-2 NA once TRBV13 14 CASSLGKNTGELFF TGTGCCAGCAGCCTGGGCAAGAACACCGGGGAGCTGTTTTTT
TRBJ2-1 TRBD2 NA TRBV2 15 CASKRWEGLYNEQFF TGTGCCAGCAAGAGGTGGGAGGGCCTCTACAATGAGCAGTTCTTC
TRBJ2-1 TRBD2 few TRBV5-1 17 CASSLGPGGSSYNEQFF TGCGCCAGCAGCTTGGGCCCTGGCGGGAGCTCCTACAATGAGCAGTTCTTC
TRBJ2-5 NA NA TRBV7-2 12 CASSPSRETQYF TGTGCCAGCAGCCCGAGCAGGGAGACCCAGTACTTC
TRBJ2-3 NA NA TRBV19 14 CASSVTVDADTQYF TGTGCCAGTAGTGTCACGGTAGATGCAGATACGCAGTATTTT
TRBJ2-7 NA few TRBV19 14 CASSPGGLADEQYF TGTGCCAGTAGCCCCGGGGGGCTAGCTGACGAGCAGTACTTC
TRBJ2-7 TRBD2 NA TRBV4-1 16 CASSLLASGSVYEQYF TGCGCCAGCAGCCTCCTGGCTAGCGGGTCGGTCTACGAGCAGTACTTC
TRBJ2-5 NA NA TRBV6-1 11 CASRLQETQYF TGTGCCAGCAGACTACAAGAGACCCAGTACTTC
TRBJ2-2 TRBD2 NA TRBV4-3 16 CASSQGAGGHTGELFF TGCGCCAGCAGCCAAGGGGCGGGAGGGCACACCGGGGAGCTGTTTTTT
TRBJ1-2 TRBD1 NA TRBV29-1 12 CSDTQGAGGYTF TGCAGCGACACCCAGGGGGCTGGTGGCTACACCTTC
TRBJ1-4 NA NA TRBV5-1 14 CASSSTGSDEKLFF TGCGCCAGCAGCTCAACAGGTTCGGATGAAAAATTGTTTTTT
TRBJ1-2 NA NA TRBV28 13 CASKRGANYGYTF TGTGCCAGCAAGAGGGGAGCTAACTATGGCTACACCTTC
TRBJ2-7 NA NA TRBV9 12 CASSAASNEQYF TGTGCCAGCAGCGCGGCCTCCAACGAGCAGTACTTC
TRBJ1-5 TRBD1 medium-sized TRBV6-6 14 CASSFGQANQPQHF TGTGCCAGCAGTTTTGGACAGGCTAATCAGCCCCAGCATTTT
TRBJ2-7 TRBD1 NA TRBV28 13 CASSPGQGSEQYF TGTGCCAGCAGCCCGGGACAGGGAAGCGAGCAGTACTTC
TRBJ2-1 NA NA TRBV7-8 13 CASSAGTEREQFF TGTGCCAGCAGCGCCGGGACCGAGCGGGAGCAGTTCTTC
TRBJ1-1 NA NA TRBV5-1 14 CASSPREMNTEAFF TGCGCCAGCAGCCCGAGGGAGATGAACACTGAAGCTTTCTTT
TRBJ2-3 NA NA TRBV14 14 CASSQDPGTDTQYF TGTGCCAGCAGCCAAGATCCGGGGACAGATACGCAGTATTTT
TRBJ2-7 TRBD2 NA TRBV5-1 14 CASSPSSGSYEQYF TGCGCCAGCAGCCCCAGCAGCGGGAGCTACGAGCAGTACTTC
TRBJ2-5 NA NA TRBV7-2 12 CASSLNRETQYF TGTGCCAGCAGCTTAAATCGAGAGACCCAGTACTTC
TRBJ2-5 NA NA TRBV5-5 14 CASSLAHSQETQYF TGTGCCAGCAGCTTGGCCCACAGTCAGGAGACCCAGTACTTC
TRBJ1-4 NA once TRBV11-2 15 CASSLGRDSFEKLFF TGTGCCAGCAGCCTAGGACGGGACTCGTTCGAAAAACTGTTTTTT
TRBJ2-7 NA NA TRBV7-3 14 CASSLYPTGSEQYF TGTGCCAGCAGCTTATACCCCACGGGGTCCGAGCAGTACTTC
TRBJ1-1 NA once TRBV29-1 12 CSVGSRGTEAFF TGCAGCGTGGGAAGTCGGGGGACTGAAGCTTTCTTT
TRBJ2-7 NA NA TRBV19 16 CASSTTGTSDFHEQYF TGTGCCAGTAGTACAACCGGGACATCCGACTTTCACGAGCAGTACTTC
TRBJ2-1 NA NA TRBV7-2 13 CASSSMPLNEQFF TGTGCCAGCAGCTCGATGCCACTCAATGAGCAGTTCTTC